This record concerns one T cell receptor (beta chain) sequence. Antigen unknown. The V segment lost 4 bases and the J segment 4 bases; nucleotides outside the gene matches: 6. From germline, CDR1 is SGHDT and CDR2 YYEEEE. CDR3 length equals 15 residues. The entry originates in a study of T cells in localized non-small cell lung cancer. Study-wide findings and caveats: Only one tumor region was sequenced, so heterogeneity remains possible. Compared with tumor, uninvolved adjacent lung displayed greater T cell clonality, ranking highest overall.

Using immunoSEQ multiplex PCR, the repertoire was profiled, and TCRdb retains in-frame clones only, with some absent. The sample includes 20,000 to 30,000 clones, roughly nine tenths of them seen just once. This clonotype was obtained from a woman aged 40-70 years with stage I lung adenocarcinoma. The chain couples TRBV5-6 to TRBJ1-3; 9 bases align to TRBD1. The specimen was peripheral blood, collected before any cancer treatment. CDR3 sequence (DNA): TGTGCCAGCAGCCCCCCGACAGGGGGAGGAAACACCATATATTTT. Translation: CASSPPTGGGNTIYF.